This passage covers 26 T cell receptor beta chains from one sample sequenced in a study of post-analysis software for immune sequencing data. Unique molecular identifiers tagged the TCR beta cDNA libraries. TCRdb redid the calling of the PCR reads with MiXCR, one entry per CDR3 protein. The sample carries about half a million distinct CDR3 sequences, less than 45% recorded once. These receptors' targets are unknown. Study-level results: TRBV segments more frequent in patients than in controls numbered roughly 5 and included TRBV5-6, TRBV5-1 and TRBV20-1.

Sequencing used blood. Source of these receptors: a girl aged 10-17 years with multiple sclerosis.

CDR3 sequence (DNA): TGTGCCAGCAGCGGCAATCCAGCGGGCCCTTCCTACAATGAGCAGTTCTTC. As protein: CASSGNPAGPSYNEQFF. The genes are TRBV9 and TRBJ2-1; TRBD2 is a possible D gene (6 bases). Per germline, CDR1 SGDLS and CDR2 YYNGEE. This CDR3 contains 17 residues. Trimming left V 3 bases short and J 1 base short, with 17 bases between.

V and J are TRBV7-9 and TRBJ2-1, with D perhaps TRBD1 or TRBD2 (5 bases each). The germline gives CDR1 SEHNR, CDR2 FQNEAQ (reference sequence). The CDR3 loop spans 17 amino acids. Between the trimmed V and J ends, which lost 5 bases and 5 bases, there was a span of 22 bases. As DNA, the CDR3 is TGTGCCAGCAGCACTACTGGGCAGGGAGTGGTCGACAATGAGCAGTTCTTC. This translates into CASSTTGQGVVDNEQFF.

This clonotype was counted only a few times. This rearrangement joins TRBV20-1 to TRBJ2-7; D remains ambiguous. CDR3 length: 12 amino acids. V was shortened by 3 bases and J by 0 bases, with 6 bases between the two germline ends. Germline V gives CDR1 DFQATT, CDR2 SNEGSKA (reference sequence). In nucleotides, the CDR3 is TGCAGTGCTAGGGGCAGCTCCTACGAGCAGTACTTC. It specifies CSARGSSYEQYF.

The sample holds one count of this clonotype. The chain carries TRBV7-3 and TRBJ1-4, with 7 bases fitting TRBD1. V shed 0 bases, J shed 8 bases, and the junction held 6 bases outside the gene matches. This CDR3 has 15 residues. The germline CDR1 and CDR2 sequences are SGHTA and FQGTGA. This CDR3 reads CASSLTTGHGEKLFF. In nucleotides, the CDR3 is TGTGCCAGCAGCTTAACGACAGGGCATGGGGAAAAACTGTTTTTT.

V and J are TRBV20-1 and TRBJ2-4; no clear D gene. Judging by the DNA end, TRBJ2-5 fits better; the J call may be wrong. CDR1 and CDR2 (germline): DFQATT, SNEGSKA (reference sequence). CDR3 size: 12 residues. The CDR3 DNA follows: TGCAGTGCTACTATTTTAGGGGAGACCCAGTACTTC. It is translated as CSATILGETQYF.

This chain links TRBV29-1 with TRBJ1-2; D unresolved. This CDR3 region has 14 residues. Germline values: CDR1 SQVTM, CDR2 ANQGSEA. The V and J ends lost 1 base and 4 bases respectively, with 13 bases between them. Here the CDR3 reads CSVEGVAGGYGYTF. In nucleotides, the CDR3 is TGCAGCGTTGAAGGCGTGGCGGGAGGCTATGGCTACACCTTC.

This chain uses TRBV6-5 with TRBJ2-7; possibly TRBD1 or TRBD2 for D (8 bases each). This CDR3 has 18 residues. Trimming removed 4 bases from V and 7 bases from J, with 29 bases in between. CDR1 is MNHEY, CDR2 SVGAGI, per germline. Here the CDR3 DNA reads TGTGCCAGCAGTTCCTTTTCCGGGACAGGCCTCCCGGGGGGGGAGCAGTACTTC. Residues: CASSSFSGTGLPGGEQYF.

DNA for the CDR3: TGTGCCCTAGGCCCAGGGCGGGAAAAGACCCAGTACTTC. Protein sequence: CALGPGREKTQYF. V usage is TRBV21-1 and J usage is TRBJ2-5; the table calls TRBD2, which could not be checked here. TRBV21-1 is classified as a pseudogene. The CDR3 extends over 13 amino acids.

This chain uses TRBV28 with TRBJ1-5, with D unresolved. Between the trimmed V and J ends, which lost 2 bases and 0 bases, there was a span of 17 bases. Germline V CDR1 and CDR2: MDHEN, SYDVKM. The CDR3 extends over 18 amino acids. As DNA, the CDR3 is TGTGCCAGCAGTTTACTAGGTGCGGGCTCGTATAGCAATCAGCCCCAGCATTTT. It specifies CASSLLGAGSYSNQPQHF.

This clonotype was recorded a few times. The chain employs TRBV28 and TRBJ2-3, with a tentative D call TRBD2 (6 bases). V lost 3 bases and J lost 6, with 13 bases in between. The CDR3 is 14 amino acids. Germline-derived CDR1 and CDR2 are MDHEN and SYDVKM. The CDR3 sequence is CASSFSAGRDTQYF. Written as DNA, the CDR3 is TGTGCCAGCAGTTTTTCGGCAGGGAGGGATACGCAGTATTTT.

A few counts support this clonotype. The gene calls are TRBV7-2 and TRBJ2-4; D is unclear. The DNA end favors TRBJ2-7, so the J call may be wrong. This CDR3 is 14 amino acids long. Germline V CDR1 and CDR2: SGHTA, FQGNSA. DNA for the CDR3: TGTGCCAGCAGCCCCTCCGGGTTTGGGGACGAGCAGTACTTC. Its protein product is CASSPSGFGDEQYF.

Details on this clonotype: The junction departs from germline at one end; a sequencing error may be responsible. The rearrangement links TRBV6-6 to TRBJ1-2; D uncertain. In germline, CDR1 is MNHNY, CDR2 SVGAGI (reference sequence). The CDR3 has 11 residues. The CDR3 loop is CASSLLYGCTF. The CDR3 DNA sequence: TGTGCCAGCAGTTTGCTGTATGGCTGCACCTTC.

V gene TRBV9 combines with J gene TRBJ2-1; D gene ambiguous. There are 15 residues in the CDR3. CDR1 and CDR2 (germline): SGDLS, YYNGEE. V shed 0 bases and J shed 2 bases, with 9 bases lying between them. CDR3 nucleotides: TGTGCCAGCAGCGTAGTTGGGTCCCCCTACAATGAGCAGTTCTTC. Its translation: CASSVVGSPYNEQFF. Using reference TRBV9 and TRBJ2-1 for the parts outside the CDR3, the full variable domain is DSGVTQTPKHLITATGQRVTLRCSPRSGDLSVYWYQQSLDQGLQFLIQYYNGEERAKGNILERFSAQQFPDLHSELNLSSLELGDSALYFCASSVVGSPYNEQFFGPGTRLTVL.

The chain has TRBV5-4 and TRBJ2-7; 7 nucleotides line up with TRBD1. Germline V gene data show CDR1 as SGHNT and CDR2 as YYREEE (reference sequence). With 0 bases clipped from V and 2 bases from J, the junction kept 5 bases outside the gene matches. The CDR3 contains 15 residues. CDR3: CASSLGQGSTYEQYF. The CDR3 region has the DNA TGTGCCAGCAGCTTGGGACAGGGTAGTACCTACGAGCAGTACTTC.

As DNA, the CDR3 is TGTGCCAGCAGCACAGTGCGGACTAGCGGGGACACAGATACGCAGTATTTT. Translated, it gives CASSTVRTSGDTDTQYF. The chain has TRBV7-9 and TRBJ2-3, with TRBD2 matching 12 bases. From germline, CDR1 is SEHNR and CDR2 FQNEAQ (reference sequence). J was trimmed by 2 bases and V by 5 bases; bases with no gene match: 8. The CDR3 is 17 amino acids. Full variable domain (missing parts from reference TRBV7-9 and TRBJ2-3): DTGVSQNPRHKITKRGQNVTFRCDPISEHNRLYWYRQTLGQGPEFLTYFQNEAQLEKSRLLSDRFSAERPKGSFSTLEIQRTEQGDSAMYLCASSTVRTSGDTDTQYFGPGTRLTVL.

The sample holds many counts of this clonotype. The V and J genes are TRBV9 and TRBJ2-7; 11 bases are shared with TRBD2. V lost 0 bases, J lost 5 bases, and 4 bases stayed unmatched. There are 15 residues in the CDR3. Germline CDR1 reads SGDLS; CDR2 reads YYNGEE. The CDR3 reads CASSVGSSGRNEQYF. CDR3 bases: TGTGCCAGCAGCGTAGGGTCTAGCGGGAGGAACGAGCAGTACTTC.

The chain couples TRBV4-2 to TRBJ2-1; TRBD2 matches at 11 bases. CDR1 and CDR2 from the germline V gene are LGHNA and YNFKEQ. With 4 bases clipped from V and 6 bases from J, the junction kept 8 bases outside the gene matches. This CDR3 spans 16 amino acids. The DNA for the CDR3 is TGTGCCAGCAGCCGCAACCTAGCGGGAGGTGGCAATGAGCAGTTCTTC. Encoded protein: CASSRNLAGGGNEQFF.

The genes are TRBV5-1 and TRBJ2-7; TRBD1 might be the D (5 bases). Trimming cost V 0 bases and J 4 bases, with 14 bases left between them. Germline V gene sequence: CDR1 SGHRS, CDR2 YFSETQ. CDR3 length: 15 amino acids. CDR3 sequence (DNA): TGCGCCAGCAGCTTGGAGTCAGGGTTCGGGTACGAGCAGTACTTC. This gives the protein CASSLESGFGYEQYF.

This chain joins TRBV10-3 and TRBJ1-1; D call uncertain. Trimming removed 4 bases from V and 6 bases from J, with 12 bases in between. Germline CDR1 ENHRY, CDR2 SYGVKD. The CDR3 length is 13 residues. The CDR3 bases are TGTGCCATCAGTGTCGGAGGGAAGGCTGAAGCTTTCTTT. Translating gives CAISVGGKAEAFF.

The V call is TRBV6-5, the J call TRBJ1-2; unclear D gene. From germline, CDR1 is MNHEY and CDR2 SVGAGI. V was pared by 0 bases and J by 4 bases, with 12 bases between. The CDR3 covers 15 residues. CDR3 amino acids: CASSYSGSASYGYTF. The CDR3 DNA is TGTGCCAGCAGTTACTCTGGCTCAGCCTCCTATGGCTACACCTTC.

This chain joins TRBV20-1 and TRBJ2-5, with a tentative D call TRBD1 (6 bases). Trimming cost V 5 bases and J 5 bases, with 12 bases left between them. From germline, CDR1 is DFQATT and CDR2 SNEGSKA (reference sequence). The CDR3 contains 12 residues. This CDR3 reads CSAFDRTETQYF. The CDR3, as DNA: TGCAGTGCTTTTGACAGGACGGAGACCCAGTACTTC.

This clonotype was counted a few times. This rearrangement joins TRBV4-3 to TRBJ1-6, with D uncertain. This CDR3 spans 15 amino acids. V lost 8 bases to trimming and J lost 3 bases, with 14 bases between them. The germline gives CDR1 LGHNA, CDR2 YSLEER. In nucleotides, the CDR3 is TGCGCCAGCCGAGGCGGGGTGGTCTATAATTCACCCCTCCACTTT. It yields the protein CASRGGVVYNSPLHF.

The CDR3 nucleotides are TGCAGTGCTTCCGACCCCACTGGCACAGATACGCAGTATTTT. This gives the protein CSASDPTGTDTQYF. This chain joins TRBV20-1 and TRBJ2-3; D is uncertain. This CDR3 contains 14 residues. Trimming stripped 5 bases from V and 1 base from J, with 13 bases between. Germline CDR1 reads DFQATT; CDR2 reads SNEGSKA (reference sequence).

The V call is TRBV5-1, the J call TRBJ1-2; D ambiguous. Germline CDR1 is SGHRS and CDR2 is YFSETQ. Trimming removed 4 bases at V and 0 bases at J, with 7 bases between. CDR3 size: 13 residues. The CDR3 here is CASSGAPNYGYTF. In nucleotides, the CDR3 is TGCGCCAGCAGCGGTGCACCTAACTATGGCTACACCTTC.

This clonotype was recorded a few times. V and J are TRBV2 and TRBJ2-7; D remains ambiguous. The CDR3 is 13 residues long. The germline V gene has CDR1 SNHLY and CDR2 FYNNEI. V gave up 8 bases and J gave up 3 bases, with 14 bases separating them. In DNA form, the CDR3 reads TGTGCCAGCGCGTTGGACCAAGACTACGAGCAGTACTTC. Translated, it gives CASALDQDYEQYF.

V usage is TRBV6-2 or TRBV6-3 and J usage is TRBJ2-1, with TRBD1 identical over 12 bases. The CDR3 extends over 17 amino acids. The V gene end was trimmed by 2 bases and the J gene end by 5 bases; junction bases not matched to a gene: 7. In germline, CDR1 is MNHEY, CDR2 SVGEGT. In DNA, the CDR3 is TGTGCCAGCAGTTACCGGGACAGGGGGCAGGACAACAATGAGCAGTTCTTC. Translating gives CASSYRDRGQDNNEQFF.